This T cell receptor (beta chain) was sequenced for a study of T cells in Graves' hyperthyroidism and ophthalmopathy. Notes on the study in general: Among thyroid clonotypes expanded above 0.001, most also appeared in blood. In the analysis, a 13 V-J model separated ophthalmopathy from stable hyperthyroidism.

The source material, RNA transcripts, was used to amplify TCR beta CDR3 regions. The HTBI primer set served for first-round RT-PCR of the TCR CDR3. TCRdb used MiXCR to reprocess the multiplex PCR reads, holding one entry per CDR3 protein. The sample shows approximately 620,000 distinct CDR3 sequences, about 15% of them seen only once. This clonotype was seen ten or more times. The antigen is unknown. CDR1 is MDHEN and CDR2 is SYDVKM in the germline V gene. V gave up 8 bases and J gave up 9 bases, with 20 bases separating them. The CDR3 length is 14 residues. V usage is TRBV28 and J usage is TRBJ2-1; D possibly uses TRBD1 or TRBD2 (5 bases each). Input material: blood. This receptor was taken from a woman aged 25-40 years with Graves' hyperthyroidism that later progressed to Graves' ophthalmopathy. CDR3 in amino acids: CASGSGTKAAEQFF. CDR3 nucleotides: TGTGCCAGCGGATCCGGGACCAAGGCGGCTGAGCAGTTCTTC.